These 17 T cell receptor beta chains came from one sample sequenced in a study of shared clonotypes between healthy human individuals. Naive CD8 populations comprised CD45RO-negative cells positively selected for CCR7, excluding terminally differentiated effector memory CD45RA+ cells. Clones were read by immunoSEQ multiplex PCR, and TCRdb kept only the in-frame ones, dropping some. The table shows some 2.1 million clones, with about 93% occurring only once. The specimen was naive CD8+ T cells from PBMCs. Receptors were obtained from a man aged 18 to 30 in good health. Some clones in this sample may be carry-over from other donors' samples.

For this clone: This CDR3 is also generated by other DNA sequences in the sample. This CDR3 is CASSLGPGELFF. The DNA of the CDR3 is TGTGCCAGCAGCTTGGGTCCCGGGGAGCTGTTTTTT. This chain uses TRBV13 with TRBJ2-2; D gene uncertain. V was pared by 3 bases and J by 6 bases, with 5 bases between. Germline lookup yields CDR1 PRHDT and CDR2 FYEKMQ (reference sequence). The length of the CDR3 is 12 residues.

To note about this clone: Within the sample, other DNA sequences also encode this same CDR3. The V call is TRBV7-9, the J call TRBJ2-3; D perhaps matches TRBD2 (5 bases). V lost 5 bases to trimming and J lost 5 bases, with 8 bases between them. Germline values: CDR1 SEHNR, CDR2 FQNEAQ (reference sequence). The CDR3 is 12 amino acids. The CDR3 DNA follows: TGTGCCAGCAGCCCCCGGGGAGATACGCAGTATTTT. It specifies CASSPRGDTQYF.

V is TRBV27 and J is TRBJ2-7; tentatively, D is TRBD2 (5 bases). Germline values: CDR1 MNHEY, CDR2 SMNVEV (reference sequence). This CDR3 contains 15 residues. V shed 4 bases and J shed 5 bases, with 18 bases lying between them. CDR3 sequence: CASSSPLASIHEQYF. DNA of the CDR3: TGTGCCAGCAGTTCCCCCCTAGCAAGTATACACGAGCAGTACTTC.

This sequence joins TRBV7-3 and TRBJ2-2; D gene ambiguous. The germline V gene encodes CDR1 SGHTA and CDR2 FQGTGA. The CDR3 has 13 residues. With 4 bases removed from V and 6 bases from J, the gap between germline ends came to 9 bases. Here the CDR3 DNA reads TGTGCCAGCAGCTCCGGTTCCTCCGGGGAGCTGTTTTTT. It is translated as CASSSGSSGELFF.

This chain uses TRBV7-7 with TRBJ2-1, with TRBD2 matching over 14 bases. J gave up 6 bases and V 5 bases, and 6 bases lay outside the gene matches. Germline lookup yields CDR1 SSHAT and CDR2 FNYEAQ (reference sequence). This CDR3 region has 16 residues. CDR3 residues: CASSPGLAGAGNEQFF. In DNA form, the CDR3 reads TGTGCCAGCAGCCCGGGACTAGCGGGAGCTGGCAATGAGCAGTTCTTC. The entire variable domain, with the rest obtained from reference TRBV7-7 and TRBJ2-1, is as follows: GAGVSQSPRYKVTKRGQDVTLRCDPISSHATLYWYQQALGQGPEFLTYFNYEAQPDKSGLPSDRFSAERPEGSISTLTIQRTEQRDSAMYRCASSPGLAGAGNEQFFGPGTRLTVL.

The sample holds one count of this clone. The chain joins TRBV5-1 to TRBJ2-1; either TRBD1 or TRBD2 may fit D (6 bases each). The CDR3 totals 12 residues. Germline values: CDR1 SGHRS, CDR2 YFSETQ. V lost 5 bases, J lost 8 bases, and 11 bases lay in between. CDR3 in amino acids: CASRGGLDEQFF. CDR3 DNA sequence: TGCGCCAGCAGAGGGGGGTTGGATGAGCAGTTCTTC.

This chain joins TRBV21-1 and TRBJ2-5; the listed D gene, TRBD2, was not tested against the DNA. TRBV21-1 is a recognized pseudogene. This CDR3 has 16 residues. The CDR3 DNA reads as TGTGCCAGCAGCAAAGGGGAGGGCCTTTTTCCTGAGACCCAGTACTTC. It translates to CASSKGEGLFPETQYF.

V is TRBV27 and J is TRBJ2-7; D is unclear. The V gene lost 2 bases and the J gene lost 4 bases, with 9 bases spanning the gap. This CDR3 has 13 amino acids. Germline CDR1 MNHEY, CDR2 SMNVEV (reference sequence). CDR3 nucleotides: TGTGCCAGCAGTTTAGTTGGAAATTACGAGCAGTACTTC. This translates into CASSLVGNYEQYF.

The CDR3 spells CASSYGREYEQYF. In DNA form, the CDR3 reads TGTGCCAGCAGCTATGGCAGGGAATACGAGCAGTACTTC. The J gene is TRBJ2-7, the V gene TRBV2, with D possibly being TRBD1 (5 bases). Trimming left V 6 bases short and J 4 bases short, with 13 bases between. The CDR3 consists of 13 residues. CDR1 is SNHLY, CDR2 FYNNEI, per germline. The complete variable domain, with remaining parts taken from reference TRBV2 and TRBJ2-7, reads EPEVTQTPSHQVTQMGQEVILRCVPISNHLYFYWYRQILGQKVEFLVSFYNNEISEKSEIFDDQFSVERPDGSNFTLKIRSTKLEDSAMYFCASSYGREYEQYFGPGTRLTVT.

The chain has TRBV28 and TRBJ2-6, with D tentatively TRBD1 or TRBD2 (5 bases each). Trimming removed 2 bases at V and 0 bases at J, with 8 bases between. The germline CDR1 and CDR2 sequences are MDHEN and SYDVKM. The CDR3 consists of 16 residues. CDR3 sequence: CASSLGTGSGANVLTF. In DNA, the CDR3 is TGTGCCAGCAGTTTAGGGACGGGCTCTGGGGCCAACGTCCTGACTTTC.

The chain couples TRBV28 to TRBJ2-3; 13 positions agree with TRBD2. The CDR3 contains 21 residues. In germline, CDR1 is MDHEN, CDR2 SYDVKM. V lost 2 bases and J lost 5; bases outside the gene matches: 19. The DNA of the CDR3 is TGTGCCAGCAGTTTAGTGGGAACCGGGACTAGCGGGACCTCAGTAGGAGATACGCAGTATTTT. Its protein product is CASSLVGTGTSGTSVGDTQYF. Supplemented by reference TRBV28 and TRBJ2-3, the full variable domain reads DVKVTQSSRYLVKRTGEKVFLECVQDMDHENMFWYRQDPGLGLRLIYFSYDVKMKEKGDIPEGYSVSREKKERFSLILESASTNQTSMYLCASSLVGTGTSGTSVGDTQYFGPGTRLTVL.

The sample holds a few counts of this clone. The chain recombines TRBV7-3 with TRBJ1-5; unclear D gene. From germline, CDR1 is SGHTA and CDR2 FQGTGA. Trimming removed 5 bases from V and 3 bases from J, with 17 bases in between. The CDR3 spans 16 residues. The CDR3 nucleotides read TGTGCCAGCAGCCCCCGAGTAGGGTATGTCAATCAGCCCCAGCATTTT. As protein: CASSPRVGYVNQPQHF.

CDR3 bases: TGTGCCAGCAGCGGGGGACTAGCGTGGAATGAGCAGTTCTTC. It is translated as CASSGGLAWNEQFF. J is TRBJ2-1 and V is TRBV5-6, with 10 nucleotides matching TRBD2. Germline V gives CDR1 SGHDT, CDR2 YYEEEE. The CDR3 loop spans 14 amino acids. V shed 4 bases and J 7 bases; nucleotides not matched to a gene: 5. The full variable domain, rest sourced from reference TRBV5-6 and TRBJ2-1, is DAGVTQSPTHLIKTRGQQVTLRCSPKSGHDTVSWYQQALGQGPQFIFQYYEEEERQRGNFPDRFSGHQFPNYSSELNVNALLLGDSALYLCASSGGLAWNEQFFGPGTRLTVL.

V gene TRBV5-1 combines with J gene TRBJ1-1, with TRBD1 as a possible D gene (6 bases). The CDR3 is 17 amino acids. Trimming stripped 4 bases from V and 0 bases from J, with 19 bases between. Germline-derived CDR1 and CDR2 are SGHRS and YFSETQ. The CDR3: CASSPDGGPPMNTEAFF. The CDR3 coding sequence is TGCGCCAGCAGCCCGGATGGGGGCCCCCCTATGAACACTGAAGCTTTCTTT.

CDR3 nucleotides: TGCAGCGCCTCCCCTCCGGACAGGGTATATGGCTACACCTTC. Amino acids: CSASPPDRVYGYTF. The rearrangement uses TRBV29-1 and TRBJ1-2; 8 bases agree with TRBD1. Germline trimming cut 7 bases from V and 5 bases from J; bases unmatched to any gene: 12. The CDR3 length is 14 residues. Germline V gene lookup returns CDR1 SQVTM and CDR2 ANQGSEA.

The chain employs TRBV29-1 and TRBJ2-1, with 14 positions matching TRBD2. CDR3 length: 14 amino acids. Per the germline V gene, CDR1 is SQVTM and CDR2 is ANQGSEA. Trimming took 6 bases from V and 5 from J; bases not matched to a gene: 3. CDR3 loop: CSVKGLAGDNEQFF. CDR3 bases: TGCAGCGTGAAGGGACTAGCGGGAGACAATGAGCAGTTCTTC.

This CDR3 is CASSPSGGQNTGELFF. CDR3 coding DNA: TGTGCCAGCAGCCCGAGCGGGGGACAGAACACCGGGGAGCTGTTTTTT. The V and J genes are TRBV9 and TRBJ2-2, with 8 bases fitting TRBD2. Germline CDR1 reads SGDLS; CDR2 reads YYNGEE. The CDR3 is 16 amino acids. With 4 bases clipped from V and 1 base from J, the junction kept 6 bases outside the gene matches.